A single TCR beta chain is shown here with its context. Its cognate antigen is unknown. Time point described: persistent/refractory GD, antithyroid drugs over 5 years with positive TRAb. PBMCs were the source of the RNA used for TCR sequencing. This sample is drawn from a study of regulatory T cells in long-lasting Graves disease. Study-level information: More than 5 years of antithyroid drugs with positive TSH receptor antibodies defined persistent Graves' disease.

The CDR3 runs to 14 residues. Trimming cost V 5 bases and J 6 bases, with 13 bases left between them. General study results and limits: Persistent disease was associated with favored TRBV28 usage and with favored use of TRBJ1-2 and TRBJ2-5. Only peripheral blood was studied, not thyroid tissue. Persistent Graves' patients showed less TCR diversity than newly diagnosed patients showed.

HTBI primers from iRepertoire and Arm-PCR of CDR3 regions yielded the TCR beta libraries. TCRdb reanalysed the multiplex PCR reads using MiXCR and keeps one entry per CDR3 protein. This table holds 600,000 to 850,000 distinct CDR3 sequences, about 32% found once. This clonotype originated in a female donor with Graves disease. The chain recombines TRBV12-3 or TRBV12-4 with TRBJ2-2; D gene uncertain. Specimen: peripheral blood mononuclear cells (PBMCs), collected when the disease was refractory, from a patient treated with antithyroid drugs. CDR3 loop: CASSPSGLAGELFF. CDR3 DNA: TGTGCCAGCAGTCCATCCGGTCTAGCCGGGGAGCTGTTTTTT.